A selection of T cell receptor beta chains follows, all from one sample in a study of shared clonotypes between healthy human individuals. The protocol was immunoSEQ multiplex PCR, while the TCRdb copy is restricted to in-frame clones and leaves out a portion. The data contain around 2.3 million clones, approximately 94% of them seen just once; the ten biggest clones take up 0.1% to 0.15%. Sequencing input: naive CD4+ T cells sorted from blood. The receptor set was obtained from a man between 18 and 35 years old in good health. CDR3s include the opening cysteine and the closing phenylalanine or tryptophan. A D gene is named only where the DNA matches it firmly. Some rows mark clone size as missing; the rest say once, few, many or name a class of expanded clone.

clone size,J gene,D gene,V gene,CDR3 protein,CDR3 DNA
once,TRBJ1-2,NA,TRBV6-5,CASRPIQLGAHGYTF,TGTGCCAGCAGGCCGATACAGTTAGGGGCCCATGGCTACACCTTC
NA,TRBJ2-2,TRBD1,TRBV25-1,CASSASWGQASNTGELFF,TGTGCCAGCAGTGCCTCGTGGGGACAGGCTTCGAACACCGGGGAGCTGTTTTTT
NA,TRBJ2-7,TRBD2,TRBV25-1,CASSESGGTYEQYF,TGTGCCAGCAGTGAGAGCGGGGGGACCTACGAGCAGTACTTC
NA,TRBJ1-1,NA,TRBV11-2,CASSLEQGRGGTEAFF,TGTGCCAGCAGCTTAGAACAGGGTCGCGGTGGCACTGAAGCTTTCTTT
NA,TRBJ2-2,TRBD2,TRBV28,CASSLGGGWETGELFF,TGTGCCAGCAGTTTAGGCGGGGGTTGGGAAACCGGGGAGCTGTTTTTT
NA,TRBJ2-3,TRBD2,TRBV4-3,CASSQGVAGLDTQYF,TGCGCCAGCAGCCAGGGAGTAGCGGGATTGGATACGCAGTATTTT
NA,TRBJ2-7,TRBD1,TRBV5-4,CASSLDRGRHEQYF,TGTGCCAGCAGCTTGGACAGGGGGCGACACGAGCAGTACTTC
NA,TRBJ2-3,TRBD2,TRBV11-3,CASSLSGRAATQYF,TGTGCCAGCAGCCTAAGCGGGAGGGCCGCTACGCAGTATTTT
NA,TRBJ2-5,NA,TRBV7-8,CASSLRTFQETQYF,TGTGCCAGCAGCTTACGGACCTTCCAAGAGACCCAGTACTTC
NA,TRBJ2-5,NA,TRBV6-6,CASSGGGGGETQYF,TGTGCCAGCAGTGGAGGGGGCGGTGGAGAGACCCAGTACTTC
NA,TRBJ1-1,NA,TRBV28,CASLPAGLMNTEAFF,TGTGCCAGCCTCCCGGCGGGGCTCATGAACACTGAAGCTTTCTTT
NA,TRBJ1-5,TRBD1,TRBV7-2,CASSFGTGVYSNQPQHF,TGTGCCAGCAGCTTCGGGACAGGAGTTTATAGCAATCAGCCCCAGCATTTT
NA,TRBJ1-2,NA,TRBV12-2,CASRPPRDLSYTF,TGTGCAAGTCGCCCCCCGCGGGACTTAAGCTACACCTTC
NA,TRBJ1-2,TRBD1,TRBV5-6,CASSWDRVGYGYTF,TGTGCCAGCAGCTGGGACAGGGTCGGCTATGGCTACACCTTC
NA,TRBJ1-1,TRBD1,TRBV10-3,CAIRKDRDQLSSEAFF,TGTGCCATCAGGAAGGACAGGGATCAGCTCAGTTCTGAAGCTTTCTTT
NA,TRBJ2-7,TRBD2,TRBV7-2,CASSFGASGIYEQYF,TGTGCCAGCAGCTTCGGGGCTAGCGGGATTTATGAGCAGTACTTC
NA,TRBJ2-1,NA,TRBV5-4,CASSNNPEVINEQFF,TGTGCCAGCAGCAATAACCCGGAAGTTATCAATGAGCAGTTCTTC
NA,TRBJ2-7,NA,TRBV20-1,CSAGGGEQYF,TGCAGTGCTGGTGGCGGCGAGCAGTACTTC
NA,TRBJ1-2,NA,TRBV2,CASARTLYGYTF,TGTGCCAGCGCCCGGACACTCTATGGCTACACCTTC
NA,TRBJ2-7,NA,TRBV6-6,CASSSRRAVFEQYF,TGTGCCAGCAGTTCCCGGAGGGCCGTATTCGAGCAGTACTTC
NA,TRBJ2-7,NA,TRBV2,CASTLSYEQYF,TGTGCCAGCACCCTCAGTTACGAGCAGTACTTC
NA,TRBJ1-1,NA,TRBV10-3,CAISESHLKEPEAFF,TGTGCCATCAGTGAGTCGCACTTGAAAGAGCCTGAAGCTTTCTTT
NA,TRBJ1-5,NA,TRBV2,CATTAAEGNQPQHF,TGTGCCACCACCGCGGCAGAAGGCAATCAGCCCCAGCATTTT
NA,TRBJ2-4,NA,TRBV9,CASSVQGEGNIQYF,TGTGCCAGCAGCGTACAGGGCGAGGGGAACATTCAGTACTTC
NA,TRBJ1-1,TRBD1,TRBV7-2,CASRFQGAQSEAFF,TGTGCCAGCAGATTCCAGGGGGCGCAATCTGAAGCTTTCTTT
NA,TRBJ2-3,NA,TRBV7-2,CASSRGPTTDTQYF,TGTGCCAGCAGCCGGGGACCCACTACAGATACGCAGTATTTT
once,TRBJ1-5,NA,TRBV2,CASSGRTENQPQHF,TGTGCCAGCAGTGGTCGGACAGAGAATCAGCCCCAGCATTTT
NA,TRBJ2-7,NA,TRBV9,CASSVVGARYEQYF,TGTGCCAGCAGCGTAGTGGGGGCGCGTTACGAGCAGTACTTC
NA,TRBJ2-7,NA,TRBV19,CASSILFGDYEQYF,TGTGCCAGTAGTATACTTTTCGGGGATTACGAGCAGTACTTC
NA,TRBJ1-5,NA,TRBV5-4,CASSQTTDSRLGPQHF,TGTGCCAGCAGCCAAACGACAGACAGCAGGCTCGGGCCCCAGCATTTT